This T cell receptor beta chain was retrieved from a study of PD-L1 blockade in urothelial cancer. Study context: Between 0 and 3 prior chemotherapy regimens had been given to patients.

Clones were sequenced by immunoSEQ multiplex PCR, and TCRdb holds only the in-frame ones, with some missing. The table includes about 76,000 clones, 80% to 95% detected once. Deletions cut 4 bases from V and 5 bases from J, with 19 bases between. Germline CDR1 and CDR2: SGDLS and YYNGEE. This CDR3 spans 16 amino acids. The time point is: peripheral blood 6 weeks after treatment start. This chain connects TRBV9 to TRBJ2-1; weak D call: TRBD2 (6 bases). This TCR derives from a woman of 80 years or more with urothelial cancer. Sequenced here: PBMCs, sampled around atezolizumab (anti-PD-L1) treatment. CDR3 residues: CASSSAGALADNEQFF. CDR3 nucleotides: TGTGCCAGCAGCTCAGCGGGTGCATTAGCGGACAATGAGCAGTTCTTC.